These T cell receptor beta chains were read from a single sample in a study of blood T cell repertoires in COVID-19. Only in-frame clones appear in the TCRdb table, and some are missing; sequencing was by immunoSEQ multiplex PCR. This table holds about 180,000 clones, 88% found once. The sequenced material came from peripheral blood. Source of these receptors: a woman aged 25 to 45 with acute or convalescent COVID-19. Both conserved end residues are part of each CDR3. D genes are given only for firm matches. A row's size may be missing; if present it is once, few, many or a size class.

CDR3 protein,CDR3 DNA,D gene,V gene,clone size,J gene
CASSSAGTGVWETQYF,TGTGCCAGTAGTAGCGCCGGGACAGGGGTATGGGAGACCCAGTACTTC,TRBD1,TRBV19,NA,TRBJ2-5
CASSVGTAYNEQFF,TGTGCCAGCAGCGTAGGGACAGCCTACAATGAGCAGTTCTTC,NA,TRBV9,NA,TRBJ2-1
CAISESWGFAEAFF,TGTGCCATCAGTGAGTCGTGGGGCTTCGCTGAAGCTTTCTTT,NA,TRBV10-3,NA,TRBJ1-1
CAISEPGLAANEQFF,TGTGCCATCAGTGAGCCGGGACTAGCGGCCAATGAGCAGTTCTTC,TRBD2,TRBV10-3,few,TRBJ2-1
CASSGDQQGYEQYF,TGCGCCAGCAGCGGAGACCAGCAGGGCTACGAGCAGTACTTC,NA,TRBV5-1,once,TRBJ2-7
CASSGQGQPQHF,TGTGCCAGCAGTGGACAGGGACAGCCCCAGCATTTT,TRBD1,TRBV2,NA,TRBJ1-5
CASSHPTGLAFF,TGTGCCAGCAGCCACCCCACAGGGTTGGCTTTCTTT,NA,TRBV3-1/TRBV3-2,NA,TRBJ1-1
CASSLGGFSYEQYF,TGCGCCAGCAGCTTGGGAGGGTTCTCCTACGAGCAGTACTTC,NA,TRBV5-1,NA,TRBJ2-7
CASSYREQSTDTQYF,TGTGCCAGCAGCTACCGGGAGCAGAGCACAGATACGCAGTATTTT,NA,TRBV5-6,NA,TRBJ2-3
CASSPPGGQPQHF,TGTGCCAGCAGCCCCCCGGGGGGCCAGCCCCAGCATTTT,NA,TRBV3-1/TRBV3-2,NA,TRBJ1-5
CASSASSGEETQYF,TGTGCCAGCAGCGCCTCTAGCGGGGAAGAGACCCAGTACTTC,TRBD2,TRBV2,NA,TRBJ2-5
CATSRDSRTGGQPQHF,TGTGCCACCAGCAGAGATTCAAGGACAGGGGGTCAGCCCCAGCATTTT,TRBD1,TRBV15,NA,TRBJ1-5
CASSLAGTSGYNEQFF,TGTGCCAGCAGCTTAGCCGGGACTAGCGGATACAATGAGCAGTTCTTC,TRBD2,TRBV7-2,NA,TRBJ2-1
CATAGLAGGPDEQFF,TGTGCCACCGCGGGACTAGCGGGAGGGCCCGATGAGCAGTTCTTC,TRBD2,TRBV10-3,NA,TRBJ2-1
CAWQGERGNTIYF,TGTGCCTGGCAGGGTGAAAGAGGAAACACCATATATTTT,NA,TRBV30,NA,TRBJ1-3
CASGTSPALEQFF,TGTGCCAGCGGGACATCCCCGGCGTTAGAGCAGTTCTTC,NA,TRBV2,NA,TRBJ2-1
CASATEYGYTF,TGTGCCAGCGCGACAGAATATGGCTACACCTTC,NA,TRBV18,NA,TRBJ1-2
CASSSSSGQETQYF,TGTGCCAGCTCAAGTTCTAGCGGCCAAGAGACCCAGTACTTC,TRBD2,TRBV18,NA,TRBJ2-5
CSATEVHEQFF,TGCAGTGCTACGGAGGTCCATGAGCAGTTCTTC,NA,TRBV20-1,NA,TRBJ2-1
CASSLGQEGTEAFF,TGCGCCAGCAGCCTGGGACAGGAGGGGACTGAAGCTTTCTTT,TRBD1,TRBV4-1,NA,TRBJ1-1
CASSLGTSSYNEQFF,TGCGCCAGCAGCTTGGGGACTAGCTCCTACAATGAGCAGTTCTTC,TRBD2,TRBV5-1,NA,TRBJ2-1
CASSLGGLAPADTQYF,TGCGCCAGCAGCTTGGGTGGACTAGCCCCTGCAGATACGCAGTATTTT,TRBD2,TRBV5-1,once,TRBJ2-3